This T cell receptor beta chain is drawn from a study of CXCR4 blockade with PD-1 therapy in pancreatic cancer. Points from the study as a whole: Antigen-specificity overlap of convergent dominant clones remained unconfirmed. Clone frequency correlated with its number of distinct nucleotide rearrangements. Intratumoral clonality (mean roughly 0.14) exceeded healthy blood (0.05) but did not track survival.

Patients who provided the archived tumor blocks had not received neoadjuvant therapy before surgery. Germline CDR1 reads SGHVS; CDR2 reads FNYEAQ. This CDR3 region has 15 residues. This clone was picked up a small number of times. Its cognate antigen is unknown. One end of the junction does not line up with germline, which may come from a read error. The data were produced by immunoSEQ multiplex PCR, yet TCRdb's version contains in-frame clones alone and is incomplete. The sample lists roughly 3,600 clones, about two fifths occurring once. This chain joins TRBV7-6 and TRBJ1-1; the D is unclear. Material for sequencing was tumor tissue. This TCR was sampled from a human donor with pancreatic ductal adenocarcinoma. The CDR3 spells CASSLAQGRNTEAFF. Written as DNA, the CDR3 is TGTGCTAGCAGCTTAGCGCAAGGCCGGAACACTGAAGCTTTCTTT. The full variable domain, with the rest looked up from reference TRBV7-6 and TRBJ1-1, is GAGVSQSPRYKVTKRGQDVALRCDPISGHVSLYWYRQALGQGPEFLTYFNYEAQQDKSGLPNDRFSAERPEGSISTLTIQRTEQRDSAMYRCASSLAQGRNTEAFFGQGTRLTVV.